The sequence of this T cell receptor beta chain was determined in a study of blood T cells in healthy people across ages (dated by TCRdb to the mid-2010s). Regarding the study in general: In model experiments, template switching captured roughly one uniquely barcoded TCR beta cDNA molecule for every two T cells. Two additional independent replicas of 1 million unique cDNA reads from the same blood draw were analyzed for two donors (one aged 18 to 29 and one aged 80 or older). To avoid experimental bias, donors of different ages were spread randomly across the sequencing lanes. The study measured age-related changes in TCR beta repertoire diversity using deep sequencing normalized with unique cDNA molecular identifiers. The donors were split into four age groups: young (average 16 years), middle-aged (39), aged (around 67) and long-lived (roughly 80). Overall results and qualifications from the work: Compared with the aged group, the long-lived group had more naive CD4+ T cells, fewer expanded clones and increased TCR diversity, suggesting age selection. Estimates of total diversity based on one million sequenced T cells were regarded as lower bounds and as underestimates. As age increased, observed TCR beta diversity per million T cells dropped in a roughly linear way, and a significant reduction was already evident by age about 36. Donor CMV infection status was unknown, potentially confounding age-related changes in expanded clonotypes. Bulk unsorted PBMC profiling prevented conclusive comparison of naive and antigen-experienced compartments. A strong correlation was found between observed TCR beta diversity and the percentage of naive T cells measured by flow cytometry.

The cysteine opens and the phenylalanine closes a CDR3 of 14 amino acids. The CDR3 DNA has 42 bases and is translated from base 1. The germline V gene encodes CDR1 DFQATT and CDR2 SNEGSKA (reference sequence). V is cut back by 2 bases and J by 0 bases, with 2 bases in the junction unmatched. This clonotype was seen a handful of times. It has no known antigen specificity. There are no base qualities to consult, and no much larger clone falls within one base. Preparation of the library involved 5' RACE. The instrument was an Illumina HiSeq 2500. The second PCR ran for roughly 7 to 11 cycles and used a J-beta primer mix along with a sample-barcoded 5' primer. A template-switch 5' adaptor carrying 12 random nucleotides introduced a unique molecular identifier onto each TCR beta cDNA molecule. Each sample yielded at least 3 million CDR3-containing paired-end reads. The Mint cDNA synthesis kit, primed by a TRBC-specific oligonucleotide, was used to synthesize first-strand cDNA from all RNA. Following uracil-DNA glycosylase treatment, all cDNA underwent a first 18-cycle PCR with the universal primers M1SS and BC2_uni_R. In the paper's pipeline: For normalization, 1 million high-quality reads were randomly selected from each sample, with every read carrying a distinct molecular identifier. Reads with shared molecular identifiers were discarded instead of being binned into consensus sequences. MiTCR, with a Q25 quality threshold and the strictest error-elimination algorithm, was used for CDR3 identification, clonotype clustering and error correction. A nonparametric unseen species model using Euler transformation provided a lower-bound estimate of total TCR beta diversity. The public reads were reprocessed in TCRdb via fastp at Q25 and MiXCR, keeping in-frame beta chains. Rows with a matching CDR3 protein are joined into one entry that keeps the most common DNA and genes. The V and J calls shown here were made by TCRdb, not taken from the authors' results. This sample comprises hundreds of thousands of distinct CDR3 sequences, around 41% of them detected only once. The ten top clones hold about 30% of the sample.

The approximately 40 donors, aged about 6 to 95 years, were systemically healthy Caucasian individuals from Russia. Each donor gave 8 to 10 milliliters of peripheral blood, drawn into EDTA-treated Vacutainer tubes. Ficoll-Paque density-gradient centrifugation was used to isolate PBMCs, with at least 6.5 million per sample. Trizol reagent was used to extract total RNA from the PBMCs, yielding at least 6 micrograms per sample. Naive CD45RAhigh/CD27high T cell percentages were measured by flow cytometry on a PBMC aliquot from every donor. The chain was built from TRBV20-1 and TRBJ2-3; TRBD2 matches 7 bases in the middle. This sequence originates from a man aged 80 or over in good health. The sequenced material came from blood. The sequenced DNA is TGCAGTGCTAGACCGGGACTAAGCACAGATACGCAGTATTTT. Its product reads: CSARPGLSTDTQYF.